These 5 T cell receptor beta chains originate from one sample sequenced in a study of T-cell memory formation after mild COVID-19. TCRdb called the 5' RACE reads again in MiXCR, with one record for every CDR3 protein. This sample has fewer than 600,000 distinct CDR3 sequences, with roughly 22% found just once. The material sequenced was PBMCs or a T cell subset sorted from them (not recorded which). The origin of the receptors is an adult woman who had mild COVID-19 (a few samples of this study predate the infection). Cell type and time point are not known.

This chain uses TRBV19 with TRBJ1-1, with 8 bases matching TRBD1. Trimming at V came to 1 base and at J to 4 bases, leaving 2 bases not matched to a gene. Germline V lookup: CDR1 LNHDA, CDR2 SQIVND (reference sequence). This CDR3 spans 14 amino acids. The CDR3 is CASSIAGGPTEAFF. The CDR3 DNA reads as TGTGCCAGTAGTATAGCAGGGGGCCCCACTGAAGCTTTCTTT.

The chain combines TRBV7-2 with TRBJ1-2; 7 nucleotides match TRBD1. Germline V lookup: CDR1 SGHTA, CDR2 FQGNSA. This CDR3 spans 15 amino acids. V trimming: 2 bases; J trimming: 3 bases; junction bases outside the gene matches: 6. CDR3 nucleotides: TGTGCCAGCAGCTTATTCAGGACAGGCGACTATGGCTACACCTTC. Amino acid sequence: CASSLFRTGDYGYTF.

This clonotype was detected many times. This chain uses TRBV20-1 with TRBJ2-3; 12 bases fit TRBD2. The CDR3 totals 15 residues. CDR1 DFQATT and CDR2 SNEGSKA come from the germline V gene (reference sequence). The CDR3 here is CSKVRTSGKEDTQYF. The DNA of the CDR3 is TGCAGCAAAGTAAGGACTAGCGGGAAAGAAGATACGCAGTATTTT.

This clonotype occurred many times. J is TRBJ2-3 and V is TRBV7-8; D is unresolved. Trimming cost V 1 base and J 4 bases, with 9 bases left between them. Germline V lookup: CDR1 SGHVS, CDR2 FQNEAQ. The CDR3 consists of 14 residues. In DNA form, the CDR3 reads TGTGCCAGCAGCTTAGAAGCCCAACCAGATACGCAGTATTTT. Its protein is CASSLEAQPDTQYF. Full variable domain (missing parts from reference TRBV7-8 and TRBJ2-3): GAGVSQSPRYKVAKRGQDVALRCDPISGHVSLFWYQQALGQGPEFLTYFQNEAQLDKSGLPSDRFFAERPEGSVSTLKIQRTQQEDSAVYLCASSLEAQPDTQYFGPGTRLTVL.

The rearrangement links TRBV20-1 to TRBJ2-2; 7 bases fit TRBD1. CDR1 and CDR2 from the germline V gene are DFQATT and SNEGSKA (reference sequence). The CDR3 contains 15 residues. The J segment lost 2 bases and the V segment lost 6 bases, leaving 9 bases of the junction unmatched. CDR3 residues: CSARTRDRNTGELFF. The CDR3 region has the DNA TGCAGTGCCAGAACTCGGGACAGAAACACCGGGGAGCTGTTTTTT.